This is a list of T cell receptor beta chains from one sample in a study of shared clonotypes between healthy human individuals. Only in-frame clones appear in the TCRdb table, and some are missing; sequencing was by immunoSEQ multiplex PCR. The sample holds millions of clones, roughly 91% seen once. Sample: naive CD8+ T cells from PBMCs. The receptor set was obtained from a young man in good health. Some clones in this sample may be carry-over from other donors' samples. CDR3s include the opening cysteine and the closing phenylalanine or tryptophan. The D gene is left open where the match is weak. Clone size is given for some rows only: seen once, a few or many times, or a class if the clone is expanded.

TRBV28	TRBD1	-	TRBJ2-7	TGTGCCAGCAGTCCCGGGACAGGAACCTACGAGCAGTACTTC	CASSPGTGTYEQYF
TRBV6-5	TRBD1	-	TRBJ1-1	TGTGCCAGCAGCACAGGGGGTTTCGCTGAAGCTTTCTTT	CASSTGGFAEAFF
TRBV7-9	TRBD2	-	TRBJ2-5	TGTGCCAGCAGCACCGGGACTAGCGGGGACCAAGAGACCCAGTACTTC	CASSTGTSGDQETQYF
TRBV30	-	-	TRBJ1-2	TGTGCCTGGATAGGGGATAGGATTGGCTACACCTTC	CAWIGDRIGYTF
TRBV10-2	-	-	TRBJ2-1	TGCGCCAGCAGTGACTCGGCGGGCCAGCAGTTCTTC	CASSDSAGQQFF
TRBV19	-	once	TRBJ1-4	TGTGCCAGTAGTACCCGGACCACAACTAATGAAAAACTGTTTTTT	CASSTRTTTNEKLFF
TRBV4-3	-	-	TRBJ2-4	TGCGCCAGCAGCCAAGATCAGGGTACGGACATTCAGTACTTC	CASSQDQGTDIQYF
TRBV12-5	-	-	TRBJ2-1	TGTGCTAGTGCCCTAGCTATCTACAATGAGCAGTTCTTC	CASALAIYNEQFF
TRBV27	-	-	TRBJ2-1	TGTGCCAGCAGTTCGAGGGACGGCAGCTCCTACAATGAGCAGTTCTTC	CASSSRDGSSYNEQFF
TRBV7-9	-	-	TRBJ2-5	TGTGCCAGCAGCTTGGGCGGAGTGAGGGAGACCCAGTACTTC	CASSLGGVRETQYF
TRBV28	-	-	TRBJ2-4	TGTGCCAGCAGTCCCCGTGGAGTACGAGCCAAAAACATTCAGTACTTC	CASSPRGVRAKNIQYF
TRBV6-5	TRBD1	-	TRBJ2-3	TGTGCCAGCAGTTATTCGGACAGGGCCCACGGTACGCAGTATTTT	CASSYSDRAHGTQYF
TRBV9	TRBD1	-	TRBJ2-5	TGTGCCAGCAGCCGAGGGACAGGGGGCCATCCGGAGACCCAGTACTTC	CASSRGTGGHPETQYF
TRBV18	TRBD1	-	TRBJ2-7	TGTGCCAGCTCACCGGAGATTTGGGACAGGCACGAGCAGTACTTC	CASSPEIWDRHEQYF
TRBV27	TRBD1	-	TRBJ2-1	TGTGCCAGCAGCCGCGGACAGGGACGCTCCTACAATGAGCAGTTCTTC	CASSRGQGRSYNEQFF
TRBV9	-	once	TRBJ2-7	TGTGCCAGCAGCGTAGCTATAGGAACCTCATACGAGCAGTACTTC	CASSVAIGTSYEQYF
TRBV4-1	-	-	TRBJ2-7	TGCGCCAGCAGCCCTTATACAGCGTACGAGCAGTACTTC	CASSPYTAYEQYF
TRBV5-1	-	-	TRBJ2-3	TGCGCCAGCAGCTTGGCTTTATTGGTAGGCACAGATACGCAGTATTTT	CASSLALLVGTDTQYF
TRBV6-5	-	-	TRBJ2-7	TGTGCCAGCAGTTACTCGCCGCGGGCGTACTCCTACGAGCAGTACTTC	CASSYSPRAYSYEQYF
TRBV27	-	-	TRBJ2-7	TGTGCCAGCAGTCTATCGCCAGGGGACTCCTACGAGCAGTACTTC	CASSLSPGDSYEQYF
TRBV27	-	-	TRBJ2-1	TGTGCCAGCAGTCAACACGGATCCAATGAGCAGTTCTTC	CASSQHGSNEQFF
TRBV7-6	-	-	TRBJ2-1	TGTGCCAGCAGCTTAGCCAGCCAGGGAACCAATGAGCAGTTCTTC	CASSLASQGTNEQFF
TRBV6-1	TRBD2	-	TRBJ2-7	TGTGCCAGCAGTGAAGCGGGAGGGTCCTACGAGCAGTACTTC	CASSEAGGSYEQYF
TRBV2	TRBD1	-	TRBJ2-1	TGTGCCAGCACGGGACAGGCGGTTGAGCAGTTCTTC	CASTGQAVEQFF
TRBV13	-	-	TRBJ2-7	TGTGCCAGCAGCTTAGGACCAACGGGGGCGGGCTCTGGGGAGCAGTACTTC	CASSLGPTGAGSGEQYF
TRBV19	TRBD1	-	TRBJ1-1	TGTGCCAGTAGTTCCGGGGACAGGGTAAAAGGCACTGAAGCTTTCTTT	CASSSGDRVKGTEAFF
TRBV5-1	TRBD2	-	TRBJ2-7	TGCGCCAGCAGCTTGGGACTAGCGAACTCCTACGAGCAGTACTTC	CASSLGLANSYEQYF
TRBV9	-	-	TRBJ2-3	TGTGCCAGCAGCGTAGCGCCGGGGGATACGCAGTATTTT	CASSVAPGDTQYF
TRBV27	-	-	TRBJ1-5	TGTGCCGCCGGGCAGGTCGAGAGTCAGCCCCAGCATTTT	CAAGQVESQPQHF
TRBV5-6	-	-	TRBJ2-7	TGTGCCAGCAGCCAAAACTACGAGCAGTACTTC	CASSQNYEQYF
TRBV10-3	-	-	TRBJ2-1	TGTGCCATCAGTGGTAACAATGAGCAGTTCTTC	CAISGNNEQFF
TRBV10-3	-	-	TRBJ1-2	TGTGCCTCAGGGGCGGACAGACTCCTCAATGGCTACACCTTC	CASGADRLLNGYTF
TRBV9	TRBD2	-	TRBJ2-1	TGTGCCAGCAGCGTAGGAAGAAGCGGGACTTCCAATGAGCAGTTCTTC	CASSVGRSGTSNEQFF
TRBV11-2	-	-	TRBJ2-1	TGTGCCAGCAGCTTAAGTGGGAGTGGGTACAATGAGCAGTTCTTC	CASSLSGSGYNEQFF
TRBV28	TRBD1	-	TRBJ1-2	TGTGCCAGCAGTGGGACAGGGGAACGAGATTTAAACTATGGCTACACCTTC	CASSGTGERDLNYGYTF
TRBV10-3	-	-	TRBJ2-4	TGTGCCATCAGTGAGGGTAGCCCGGGGGACATTCAGTACTTC	CAISEGSPGDIQYF
TRBV7-9	TRBD1	few	TRBJ2-5	TGTGCCAGCAGCCATCAGGGGGCCGGGGAGACCCAGTACTTC	CASSHQGAGETQYF
TRBV27	-	-	TRBJ2-7	TGTGCCAGCAGTTTAAGGTTCGGCGAGCAGTACTTC	CASSLRFGEQYF
TRBV6-6	-	-	TRBJ1-3	TGTGCCAGCCATACCCGGGCCGGAAACACCATATATTTT	CASHTRAGNTIYF
TRBV5-4	TRBD1	-	TRBJ1-1	TGTGCCAGCAGCTGGGACAGGGGTTTGACTGAAGCTTTCTTT	CASSWDRGLTEAFF